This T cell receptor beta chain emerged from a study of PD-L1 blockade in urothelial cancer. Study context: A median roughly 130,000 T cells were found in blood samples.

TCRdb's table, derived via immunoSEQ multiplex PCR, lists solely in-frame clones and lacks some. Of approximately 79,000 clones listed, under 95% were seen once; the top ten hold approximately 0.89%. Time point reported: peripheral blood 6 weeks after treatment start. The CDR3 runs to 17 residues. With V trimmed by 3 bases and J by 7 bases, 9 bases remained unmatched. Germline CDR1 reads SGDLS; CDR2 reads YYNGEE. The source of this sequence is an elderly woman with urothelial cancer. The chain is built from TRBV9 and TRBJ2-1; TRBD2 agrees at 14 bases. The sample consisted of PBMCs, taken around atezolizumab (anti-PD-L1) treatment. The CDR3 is CASSAELGTSGSNEQFF. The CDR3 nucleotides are TGTGCCAGCAGCGCCGAACTCGGGACTAGCGGGAGTAATGAGCAGTTCTTC.